A single sample is the source of the 3 T cell receptor beta chains below, sequenced in a study of post-analysis software for immune sequencing data. Prepared libraries of TCR beta cDNA carried unique molecular identifiers. MiXCR was run by TCRdb on the PCR reads, yielding one entry per CDR3 protein. Of fewer than 550,000 distinct CDR3 sequences listed, about a third are singletons. No antigen has been assigned to these receptors. Points from the study as a whole: The study found TRBV5-6, TRBV5-1 and TRBV20-1 among five or six TRBV segments more frequent in patients than controls.

The specimen sequenced was blood. The receptors were sampled from a girl under 18 with multiple sclerosis.

A few counts support this clonotype. V gene TRBV12-3 or TRBV12-4 combines with J gene TRBJ2-1, with D possibly TRBD2 on 5 matching bases. V was cut by 4 bases and J by 7 bases, with 11 bases left in between. The CDR3 has 13 amino acids. The CDR3, as DNA: TGTGCCAGCAGTTCCCTAACTAGGAATGAGCAGTTCTTC. It translates to CASSSLTRNEQFF.

This chain uses TRBV7-8 with TRBJ1-1, with D unclear. Germline CDR1 and CDR2: SGHVS and FQNEAQ. This CDR3 spans 16 amino acids. V was cut by 3 bases and J by 0 bases, with 14 bases left in between. The CDR3 sequence is CASSLGSDTLNTEAFF. The CDR3 coding sequence is TGTGCCAGCAGCTTGGGGTCCGACACCTTGAACACTGAAGCTTTCTTT.

This clonotype was seen a handful of times. Its ends do not fully match the called genes, so a read error is possible. This chain connects TRBV28 to TRBJ2-3; D ambiguous. This CDR3 has 15 residues. Germline V lookup: CDR1 MDHEN, CDR2 SYDVKM. CDR3: CTSSPPTVGTDTQYF. The CDR3 DNA sequence: TGTACCAGCAGTCCACCGACGGTAGGGACAGATACGCAGTATTTT.